Detailed here is one T cell receptor beta chain. A read error may produce the germline difference seen at one junction end. From germline, CDR1 is SSHAT and CDR2 FNYEAQ (reference sequence). The CDR3 loop spans 13 amino acids. The data stem from a study of CD8 T cells in Susac syndrome. An input of about 0.5 to 1 ug of RNA was subjected to reverse transcription using random hexamers. immunoSEQ multiplex PCR amplified TCR beta CDR3 across 54 Vbeta, 13 Jbeta. Each CDR3 protein gets one entry after TCRdb re-called the immunoSEQ multiplex PCR reads with MiXCR. Of 250,000 to 300,000 distinct CDR3 sequences in the sample, around 89% were seen once.

The sample taken for sequencing was CD8+ T cells from PBMCs. The rearrangement uses TRBV7-7 and TRBJ2-5; D not certain. This sequence was found in a human donor with multiple sclerosis. The CDR3 DNA is TGTGCTAGCAGCTTACAAGGGATAGAGACCCAGTACTTC. Translation: CASSLQGIETQYF.